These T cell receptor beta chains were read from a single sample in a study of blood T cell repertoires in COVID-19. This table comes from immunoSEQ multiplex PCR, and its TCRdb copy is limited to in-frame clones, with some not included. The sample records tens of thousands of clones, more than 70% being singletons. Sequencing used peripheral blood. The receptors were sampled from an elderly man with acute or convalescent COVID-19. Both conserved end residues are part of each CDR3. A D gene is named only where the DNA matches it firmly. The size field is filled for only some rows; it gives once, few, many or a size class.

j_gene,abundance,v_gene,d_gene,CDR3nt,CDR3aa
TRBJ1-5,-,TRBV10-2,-,TGCGCCAGCAGTGAGTCAGGGGAAGGTCAGCCCCAGCATTTT,CASSESGEGQPQHF
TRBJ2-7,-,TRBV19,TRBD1,TGTGCCAGTAGTATAGATCGACAGGGGATGGGCGAGCAGTACTTC,CASSIDRQGMGEQYF
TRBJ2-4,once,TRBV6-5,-,TGTGCCAGCAGGCCAGGGTACGGCAAAAACATTCAGTACTTC,CASRPGYGKNIQYF
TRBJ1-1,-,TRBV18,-,TGTGCCAGCTCACCACAGGGGTACACTGAAGCTTTCTTT,CASSPQGYTEAFF
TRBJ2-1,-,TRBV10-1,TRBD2,TGCGCCAGCAGTGAGTCGGTCATTAGCGGGAGGGCCAAGGAGCAGTTCTTC,CASSESVISGRAKEQFF
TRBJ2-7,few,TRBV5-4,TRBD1,TGTGCCAGCGGGGACAGGGTAGCCTACGAGCAGTACTTC,CASGDRVAYEQYF
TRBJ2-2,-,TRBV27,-,TGTGCCAGCAGCTCCGGGAAGAACACCGGGGAGCTGTTTTTT,CASSSGKNTGELFF
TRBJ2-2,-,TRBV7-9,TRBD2,TGTGCCAGCAGCTCGGGGGGGCTGGAGCTGTTTTTT,CASSSGGLELFF
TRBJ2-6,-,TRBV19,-,TGTGCCAGTAGTATTGATCCGAGCTCTGGGGCCAACGTCCTGACTTTC,CASSIDPSSGANVLTF
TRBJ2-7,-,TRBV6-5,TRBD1,TGTGCCAGCAATTCAGGGGGTCCCCCCTACGAGCAGTACTTC,CASNSGGPPYEQYF
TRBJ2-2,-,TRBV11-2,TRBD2,TGTGCCAGCAGCTATAGCGGGGCTTACACCGGGGAGCTGTTTTTT,CASSYSGAYTGELFF
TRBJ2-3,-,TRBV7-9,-,TGTGCCAGCAGCTTAGGGGCAGGATACACAGATACGCAGTATTTT,CASSLGAGYTDTQYF
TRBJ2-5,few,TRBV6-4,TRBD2,TGTGCCAGCAGTGGGGGACTAGGGGAGACCCAGTACTTC,CASSGGLGETQYF
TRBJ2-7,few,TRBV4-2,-,TGTGCCAGCAGCCAAGTGAGCGCCGGAACCTACGAGCAGTACTTC,CASSQVSAGTYEQYF
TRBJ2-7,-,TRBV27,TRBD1,TGTGCCAGCAGTCCGGGGACAGGGATGAGCTCCTACGAGCAGTACTTC,CASSPGTGMSSYEQYF
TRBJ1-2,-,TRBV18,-,TGTGCCAGCTCACCTAGTCCAGGAACACTGGTCTATGGCTACACCTTC,CASSPSPGTLVYGYTF
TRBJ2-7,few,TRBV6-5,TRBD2,TGTGCCAGCAGTTTAGGTAGCGGGAGCTACGAGCAGTACTTC,CASSLGSGSYEQYF
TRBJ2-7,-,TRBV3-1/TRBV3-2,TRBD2,TGTGCCAGCAGCCAAGAGGGGACTAGCAACGAGCAGTACTTC,CASSQEGTSNEQYF
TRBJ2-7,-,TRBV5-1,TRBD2,TGCGCCAGCAGCTCTCTAGCGGGGGGGTCCTACGAGCAGTACTTC,CASSSLAGGSYEQYF
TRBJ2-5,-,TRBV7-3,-,TGTGCCAGCAGCTTAATGGTGCAGGAGACCCAGTACTTC,CASSLMVQETQYF
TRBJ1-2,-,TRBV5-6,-,TGTGCCAGCAGCGACGGGGGATCCAGGGTGCATCGTTATGGCTACACCTTC,CASSDGGSRVHRYGYTF
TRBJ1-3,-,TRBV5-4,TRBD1,TGTGCCAGCAGCTTAGGGGGCGCTGGAAACACCATATATTTT,CASSLGGAGNTIYF
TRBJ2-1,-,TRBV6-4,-,TGTGCCAGCAGTGTGCAGAGGGATGGGGAGCAGTTCTTC,CASSVQRDGEQFF
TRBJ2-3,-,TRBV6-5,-,TGTGCCAGCAGCAGACTTAGCGGCACAGATACGCAGTATTTT,CASSRLSGTDTQYF
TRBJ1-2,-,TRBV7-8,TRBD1,TGTGCCAGCAGCTTCAGACATCCGGGACAGGGGACCTATGGCTACACCTTC,CASSFRHPGQGTYGYTF
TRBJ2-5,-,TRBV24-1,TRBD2,TGTGCCACCAGTACCCGGGTCGCGGGAGTGGGAGAGACCCAGTACTTC,CATSTRVAGVGETQYF
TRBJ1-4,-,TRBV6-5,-,TGTGCCAGCACCCCCTGGGGCAGGGAAGATGAAAAACTGTTTTTT,CASTPWGREDEKLFF
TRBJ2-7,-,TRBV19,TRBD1,TGTGCCAGTAGTACCTCCCGGACAGGGAGCTTCGACGAGCAGTACTTC,CASSTSRTGSFDEQYF
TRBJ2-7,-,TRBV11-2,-,TGTGCCAGCAGCTTAGCCCCAGGGACTGCCTACGAGCAGTACTTC,CASSLAPGTAYEQYF
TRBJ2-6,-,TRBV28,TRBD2,TGTGCCAGCAGTTCCGGGAGGGCTGGGGCCAACGTCCTGACTTTC,CASSSGRAGANVLTF
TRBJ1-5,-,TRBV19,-,TGTGCCAGTAGTATGCAGGTTTACAATCAGCCCCAGCATTTT,CASSMQVYNQPQHF
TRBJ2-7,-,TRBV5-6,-,TGTGCCAGCAGCTTGGTTGGGTTGACAGGTGCCTACGAGCAGTACTTC,CASSLVGLTGAYEQYF
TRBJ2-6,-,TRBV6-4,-,TGTGCCAGCAGACAGGGCTCTGGGGCCAACGTCCTGACTTTC,CASRQGSGANVLTF
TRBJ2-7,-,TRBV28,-,TGTGCCAGCAGTTTAGGCGGATACGAGCAGTACTTC,CASSLGGYEQYF
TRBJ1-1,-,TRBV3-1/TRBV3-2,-,TGTGCCAGCAGCCCGGAATCAGGGAGGGGCACTGAAGCTTTCTTT,CASSPESGRGTEAFF
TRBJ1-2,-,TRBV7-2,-,TGTGCCAGCACCCTAGTAGATTATGGCTACACCTTC,CASTLVDYGYTF
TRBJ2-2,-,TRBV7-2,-,TGTGCCAGCAGCTTAAACAGCAGAAGGACCGGGGAGCTGTTTTTT,CASSLNSRRTGELFF
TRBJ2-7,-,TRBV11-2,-,TGTGCCAGCAGCTTGACCGGGACACCACCTGGCGAGCAGTACTTC,CASSLTGTPPGEQYF
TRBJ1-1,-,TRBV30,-,TGTGCCTGGAGTGTGGACAGGAACACTGAAGCTTTCTTT,CAWSVDRNTEAFF
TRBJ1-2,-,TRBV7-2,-,TGTGCCAGCAGCTTAGAAGGACTTGGGGGAGGCTATGGCTACACCTTC,CASSLEGLGGGYGYTF
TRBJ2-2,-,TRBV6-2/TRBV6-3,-,TGTGCCAGCAGTTACGAAGCCGGGAGAGCAGAAGGGGAGCTGTTTTTT,CASSYEAGRAEGELFF